A selection of T cell receptor beta chains follows, all from one sample in a study of shared T cell receptors in the human thymus. The table came from immunoSEQ multiplex PCR; TCRdb's copy has only in-frame clones and leaves some out. In the table there are hundreds of thousands of clones, roughly 86% of which are singletons. These same data were also listed under a study on human thymus T cells.

Input material: thymocytes. The receptor source for this set is a boy under three years old with a congenital heart defect. Both conserved end residues are part of each CDR3. Fields, in order: clone size, D gene, J gene, V gene, CDR3 DNA, CDR3 protein. D genes are given only for firm matches. Clone size is shown for a subset of rows, as once, few, many or a class of expanded clone.

. | TRBD1 | TRBJ1-2 | TRBV5-4 | TGTGCCAGCAGCGGCAACGGGGCCGGGACAGGGGTTAGTAACTATGGCTACACCTTC | CASSGNGAGTGVSNYGYTF
. | . | TRBJ2-1 | TRBV6-5 | TGTGCCAGCAAGAGCTACAATGAGCAGTTCTTC | CASKSYNEQFF
once | . | TRBJ1-5 | TRBV6-5 | TGTGCCAGCAGTGAGACAAGCTGCAATCAGCCCCAGCATTTT | CASSETSCNQPQHF
few | . | TRBJ1-4 | TRBV7-9 | TGTGCCAGCAGCTTTGGGGGCAGTTTAGGTGAAAAACTGTTTTTT | CASSFGGSLGEKLFF
. | . | TRBJ2-1 | TRBV27 | TGTGCCAGCAGTACGACAATAGCGCCAGCCTACAATGAGCAGTTCTTC | CASSTTIAPAYNEQFF
once | . | TRBJ1-1 | TRBV29-1 | TGCAGCGTTCATATACAGGGTCTTCGAGCTTTCTTT | CSVHIQGLRAFF
. | TRBD2 | TRBJ2-7 | TRBV14 | TGTGCCAGCAGCCCCTCGACTAGCGGGAGATCCTACGAGCAGTACTTC | CASSPSTSGRSYEQYF
. | . | TRBJ2-3 | TRBV5-4 | TGTGCCAGCAGCTTGAGGGGCCCTAATCGGGATACGCAGTATTTT | CASSLRGPNRDTQYF
. | . | TRBJ1-1 | TRBV10-3 | TGTGCCATCAGTGAGTCGGGGGGACGGTTGAACACTGAAGCTTTCTTT | CAISESGGRLNTEAFF
. | TRBD1 | TRBJ2-1 | TRBV9 | TGTGCCAGCAGCGTAGCTGGTGGGACAGGAGCCTACAATGAGCAGTTCTTC | CASSVAGGTGAYNEQFF
. | TRBD1 | TRBJ1-2 | TRBV28 | TGTGCCAGCAGTAGCGACAGGGGGCTGATCAGCTATGGCTACACCTTC | CASSSDRGLISYGYTF
. | . | TRBJ2-3 | TRBV14 | TGTGCCAGCAGCCAGAGAACTAGCCGGTGGTTCACAGATACGCAGTATTTT | CASSQRTSRWFTDTQYF
few | . | TRBJ2-6 | TRBV5-4 | TGTGCCAGCAGCTTGTTTACTCTCCCCGGGGCCAACGTCCTGACTTTC | CASSLFTLPGANVLTF
. | TRBD2 | TRBJ2-1 | TRBV10-3 | TGTGCCATCAGTGAGTCGGCCCCGGGACTAGCGGGAATTCGGTTCTTC | CAISESAPGLAGIRFF
. | . | TRBJ1-2 | TRBV14 | TGTGCCAGCAGCCAAATCCACAGCACTAACTATGGCTACACCTTC | CASSQIHSTNYGYTF
. | . | TRBJ1-1 | TRBV9 | TGTGCCAGCAGCGCGGGGGTAGGGCACACTGAAGCTTTCTTT | CASSAGVGHTEAFF
. | . | TRBJ2-5 | TRBV6-1 | TGTGCCAGCAGTGCCGACACAGGTAGAGGTCAAGAGACCCAGTACTTC | CASSADTGRGQETQYF
. | TRBD1 | TRBJ2-7 | TRBV28 | TGTGCCAGCAGTTACGAAGGGGGGGAGACAGGGGGCCCCTACGAGCAGTACTTC | CASSYEGGETGGPYEQYF
. | . | TRBJ2-1 | TRBV18 | TGTGCCAGCTCACAAGACAGGGAGGATGAGCAGTTCTTC | CASSQDREDEQFF
few | TRBD1 | TRBJ1-2 | TRBV18 | TGTGCCAGCTCACCAAGTGGGACAGGCCTACTAGTTAACTATGGCTACACCTTC | CASSPSGTGLLVNYGYTF
. | TRBD1 | TRBJ2-7 | TRBV9 | TGTGCCAGCAGCGTAGGGGACAGGGTTACGGAGCAGTACTTC | CASSVGDRVTEQYF
few | . | TRBJ1-2 | TRBV19 | TGTGCCAGTAGTTACCCCTGGGAGGGGAGCGACTATGGCTACACCTTC | CASSYPWEGSDYGYTF
few | . | TRBJ1-1 | TRBV16 | TGTGCCAGCAGCCAATCACAGTGGACTGAAGCTTTCTTT | CASSQSQWTEAFF
. | TRBD1 | TRBJ1-1 | TRBV4-1 | TGCGCCAGCAGCCAAGATCCAGGGGGAAGGATCACTGAAGCTTTCTTT | CASSQDPGGRITEAFF
. | TRBD1 | TRBJ2-7 | TRBV5-4 | TGTGCCAGCAGTCCCGAACCGGGACAGGGCTGGTACGAGCAGTACTTC | CASSPEPGQGWYEQYF
. | TRBD1 | TRBJ2-7 | TRBV27 | TGTGCCAGCGGGACAGGGGGCGCTAAAGCCTACGAGCAGTACTTC | CASGTGGAKAYEQYF
once | . | TRBJ2-1 | TRBV27 | TGTGCCAGCAGTTTATCACCGGGGAATGAGCAGTTCTTC | CASSLSPGNEQFF
once | TRBD1 | TRBJ1-5 | TRBV27 | TGTGCCAGCAGTTTCTCGGGACAGGGCTATCAGCCCCAGCATTTT | CASSFSGQGYQPQHF
. | TRBD1 | TRBJ2-7 | TRBV30 | TGTGCCTGGAGTGTACCTAGGACAGGGGGGGTGGACGAGCAGTACTTC | CAWSVPRTGGVDEQYF
. | . | TRBJ2-3 | TRBV14 | TGTGCCAGCAGCCAAGTAGCGGAGGTCACAGATACGCAGTATTTT | CASSQVAEVTDTQYF
. | . | TRBJ1-6 | TRBV5-1 | TGCGCCAGCCGCGCTAGGCCCCTGAACGGAGATTCACCCCTCCACTTT | CASRARPLNGDSPLHF
. | TRBD1 | TRBJ1-5 | TRBV9 | TGTGCCAGCAGCGCCGGGACAGGGGCAGGACAGCCCCAGCATTTT | CASSAGTGAGQPQHF
. | . | TRBJ2-5 | TRBV27 | TGTGCCAGCAGTCCCACCCCCCGACAAGGGGTGAAGGAGACCCAGTACTTC | CASSPTPRQGVKETQYF
few | TRBD1 | TRBJ1-4 | TRBV9 | TGTGCCAGCAGCGTAGCTGAGACAGGGGGCGCGAAAAATGAAAAACTGTTTTTT | CASSVAETGGAKNEKLFF
. | . | TRBJ2-7 | TRBV5-4 | TGTGCCAGCAGCTTGTTGGGGGGCGAGCAGTACTTC | CASSLLGGEQYF
. | . | TRBJ1-1 | TRBV25-1 | TGTGCCAGCAGGGGGCGGAGTGAAGCTTTCTTT | CASRGRSEAFF
. | TRBD2 | TRBJ2-2 | TRBV19 | TGTGCCAGTGAATTAGCGGGGGCCCCGAACACCGGGGAGCTGTTTTTT | CASELAGAPNTGELFF